This T cell receptor (beta chain) stems from a study of blood T cell dynamics during melanoma immunotherapy. Study-wide background: First-line therapy was either pembrolizumab or nivolumab with ipilimumab for metastatic melanoma.

Sample time point: week 3, after first cycle of checkpoint inhibitor. The germline gives CDR1 SGHKS, CDR2 YYEKEE (reference sequence). Trimming stripped 2 bases from V and 3 bases from J, with 5 bases between. The CDR3 runs to 12 residues. Each sorted CD8+ T cell subset had its entire DNA loaded. The assay was immunoSEQ multiplex PCR, and TCRdb's table has in-frame clones only and misses some. The data show approximately 13,000 clones, with around 91% seen just once and approximately 0.19% held by the top ten. Sequencing was performed on effector memory CD8+ T cells from blood, taken from a patient treated with checkpoint blockade. The TCR sequence derives from a human donor with melanoma. The V call is TRBV5-5, the J call TRBJ1-1, with no clear D. DNA of the CDR3: TGTGCCAGCAGCTTTAAATACACTGAAGCTTTCTTT. It specifies CASSFKYTEAFF.